This T cell receptor beta chain stems from a study of Ad26.COV2.S vaccination and SARS-CoV-2 variants. Study-level points and caveats: Higher spike-specific TCR breadth was found in vaccine recipients than in placebo recipients.

The treatment: around 19 received Ad26.COV2.S at low or high dose, single or two shots; about 5 received placebo; per-sample allocation not given. Day 63 following the first vaccine or placebo injection was when the samples were taken. Boston hosted the donor, who was an adult aged 18-55 years. Sequencing was performed with immunoSEQ multiplex PCR; in TCRdb, only in-frame clones are kept and a portion is missing. The sample lists more than 300,000 clones; approximately 80% were seen once. A note on this clone: The antigen remains unidentified.

The sequence derives from a person aged 18-65 years who received the Ad26.COV2.S COVID-19 vaccine or a placebo. The material sequenced was peripheral blood, taken in a trial of Ad26.COV2.S vaccine versus placebo.

CDR3 amino acids: CASCRDYQETQYF. CDR3 DNA sequence: TGTGCCAGCTGCCGGGACTACCAAGAGACCCAGTACTTC. The rearrangement links TRBV6-4 to TRBJ2-5, with D possibly matching TRBD2 (6 bases). The CDR3 extends over 13 amino acids. Germline V gene data show CDR1 as MRHNA and CDR2 as SNTAGT. Trimming shortened V by 8 bases and J by 0 bases, and 10 bases separated the two germline ends.